This T cell receptor (beta chain) is from a study of cytomegalovirus exposure and HLA in healthy donors. Study-level points and caveats: In a later analysis, V- and J-gene trimming of beta chains associated with a DCLRE1C missense variant, replicated independently.

Trimming removed 6 bases from V and 5 bases from J; junction bases left unmatched: 8. CDR3 length: 14 amino acids. Germline loops: CDR1 SGHDT, CDR2 YYEEEE. This clone has just one count. Its target is not known. The PCR made use of 60 Vbeta and 13 Jbeta primers. Libraries were prepared by immunoSEQ multiplex PCR; TCRdb keeps only in-frame clonotypes and omits some of them. The table includes 110,000 or so clones, 74% detected once. This TCR came from a woman in her thirties or forties in good health and CMV-seropositive. The rearrangement links TRBV5-6 to TRBJ2-5; TRBD1 matches 9 bases. Specimen: PBMCs. In DNA form, the CDR3 reads TGTGCCAGCACCCCCGGGACAGGGCAGGAGACCCAGTACTTC. Amino acid sequence: CASTPGTGQETQYF. The whole variable domain, remainder taken from reference TRBV5-6 and TRBJ2-5, is DAGVTQSPTHLIKTRGQQVTLRCSPKSGHDTVSWYQQALGQGPQFIFQYYEEEERQRGNFPDRFSGHQFPNYSSELNVNALLLGDSALYLCASTPGTGQETQYFGPGTRLLVL.